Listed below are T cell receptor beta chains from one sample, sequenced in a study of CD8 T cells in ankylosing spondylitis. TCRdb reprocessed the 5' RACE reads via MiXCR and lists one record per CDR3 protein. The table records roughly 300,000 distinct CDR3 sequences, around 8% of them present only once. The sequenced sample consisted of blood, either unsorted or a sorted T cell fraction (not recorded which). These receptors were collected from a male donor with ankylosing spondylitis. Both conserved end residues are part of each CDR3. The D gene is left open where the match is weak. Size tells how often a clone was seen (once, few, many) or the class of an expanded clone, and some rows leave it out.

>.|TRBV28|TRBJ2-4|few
TGTGCCAGCAGTTTTCCTACAGGGGCCAAAAACATTCAGTACTTC
CASSFPTGAKNIQYF
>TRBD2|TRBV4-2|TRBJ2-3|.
TGTGCCAGCAGCAAAGGACTAGATGTTTCGCCAGATACGCAGTATTTT
CASSKGLDVSPDTQYF
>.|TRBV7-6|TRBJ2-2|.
TGTGCCAGCAGCTGGACTGAAACCGGGGAGCTGTTTTTT
CASSWTETGELFF
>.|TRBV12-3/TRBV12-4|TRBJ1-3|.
TGTGCCAGCAGTCCTTCACGCTCTGGAAACACCATATATTTT
CASSPSRSGNTIYF
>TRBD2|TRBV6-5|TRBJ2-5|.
TGTGCCAGCAGTTACTACAGCGGGAGTACAATCCAAGAGACCCAGTACTTC
CASSYYSGSTIQETQYF
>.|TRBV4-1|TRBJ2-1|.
TGCGCCAGCAGCCAAGTTGGGACTCACAATGAGCAGTTCTTC
CASSQVGTHNEQFF
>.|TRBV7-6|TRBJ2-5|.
TGTGCCAGCAGTTGGCGTCCGGGAGAGGAAGAGACCCAGTACTTC
CASSWRPGEEETQYF
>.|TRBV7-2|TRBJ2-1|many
TGTGCCAGCAGCTTACTGGGGTTCGATGAGCAGTTCTTC
CASSLLGFDEQFF
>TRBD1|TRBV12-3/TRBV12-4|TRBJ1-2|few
TGTGCCAGCAGTTTGCTGACAGGGGATATCTACACCTTC
CASSLLTGDIYTF
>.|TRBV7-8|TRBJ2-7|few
TGTGCCAGCAGCTTGGATGGACAGAACGAGCAGTACTTC
CASSLDGQNEQYF
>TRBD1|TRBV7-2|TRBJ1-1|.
TGTGCCAGCAGCTTAAAGGGACAGGGGATTGAAGCTTTCTTT
CASSLKGQGIEAFF
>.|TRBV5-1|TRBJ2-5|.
TGCGCCAGCAGCACAGCCGGGACCTCGGAGACCCAGTACTTC
CASSTAGTSETQYF
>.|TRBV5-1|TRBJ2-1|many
TGCGCCAGCAGCTTTGAGGGGAGCTCCTACAATGAGCAGTTCTTC
CASSFEGSSYNEQFF
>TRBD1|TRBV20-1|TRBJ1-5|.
TGCAGTGCTCCTGGGACAGAAGTCAATCAGCCCCAGCATTTT
CSAPGTEVNQPQHF
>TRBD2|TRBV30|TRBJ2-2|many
TGTGCCTGGAGTAGGCCGGGACTAGCGAACACCGGGGAGCTGTTTTTT
CAWSRPGLANTGELFF
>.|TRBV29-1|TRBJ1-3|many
TGCAGCGTTGAAGAGTCCGATGGAAACACCATATATTTT
CSVEESDGNTIYF
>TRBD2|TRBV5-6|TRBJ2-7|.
TGTGCCAGCAGCTTAGCGAGCGGGAGTAACTACGAGCAGTACTTC
CASSLASGSNYEQYF
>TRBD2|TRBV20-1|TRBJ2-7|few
TGCAGTGCCGCCGGGACTAGCGGGAGGTCCTACGAGCAGTACTTC
CSAAGTSGRSYEQYF
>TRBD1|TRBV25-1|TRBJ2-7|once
TGTGCCAGCAGTAGGAGAGGGGGCGGCTCCTACGAGCAGTACTTC
CASSRRGGGSYEQYF
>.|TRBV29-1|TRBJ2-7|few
TGCAGCGTTGGGGGGAGGGGGTTCCACGAGCAGTACTTC
CSVGGRGFHEQYF
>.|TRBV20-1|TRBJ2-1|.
TGCAGTGCTCTAGGGGTCTATGAGCAGTTCTTC
CSALGVYEQFF
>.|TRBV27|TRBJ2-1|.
TGTGCCAGCATCCCATGGGGAGCGGGCAATGAGCAGTTCTTC
CASIPWGAGNEQFF
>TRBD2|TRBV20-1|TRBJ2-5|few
TGCAGTGCTTATCCCGGGACTACCCAAGAGACCCAGTACTTC
CSAYPGTTQETQYF
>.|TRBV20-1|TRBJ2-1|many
TGCAGTGCCCCTATACCCCCGGCCTACAATGAGCAGTTCTTC
CSAPIPPAYNEQFF
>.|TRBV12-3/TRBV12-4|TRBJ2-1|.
TGTGCCAGTACTATAGCCGAACCCTCCTACAATGAGCAGTTCTTC
CASTIAEPSYNEQFF
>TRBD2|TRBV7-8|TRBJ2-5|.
TGTGCCAGCAGCTGGAACAGCGGGGTTGGGGAGACCCAGTACTTC
CASSWNSGVGETQYF
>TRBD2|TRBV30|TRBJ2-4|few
TGTGCCTCAACTAAAAACGGACTAGCGGGAGTGGGAAACATTCAGTACTTC
CASTKNGLAGVGNIQYF
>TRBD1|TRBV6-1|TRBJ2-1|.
TGTGCCAGCAGCCGAAACCGGCCCGGGACAGGGGTTAGGAATGAGCAGTTCTTC
CASSRNRPGTGVRNEQFF
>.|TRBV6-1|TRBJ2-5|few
TGTGCCAGCAGTGACAGGCTTGAGGAGACCCAGTACTTC
CASSDRLEETQYF
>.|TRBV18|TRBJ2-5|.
TGTGCCAGCTCCCTCTACACGCACCAAGAGACCCAGTACTTC
CASSLYTHQETQYF
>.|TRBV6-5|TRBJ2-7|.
TGTGCCAGCAGTTACGAGACGAGCAGGGAGCAGTACTTC
CASSYETSREQYF
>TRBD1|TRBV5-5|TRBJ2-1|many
TGTGCCAGCGGGGGTGTCGACAGGGGAATTTACAATGAGCAGTTCTTC
CASGGVDRGIYNEQFF
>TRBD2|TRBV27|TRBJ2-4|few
TGTGCCAGCAGTTTTTCTAGCGGGGAAGCCAAAAACATTCAGTACTTC
CASSFSSGEAKNIQYF
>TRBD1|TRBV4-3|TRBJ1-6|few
TGCGCCAGCGGACAGGACATCTATAATTCACCCCTCCACTTT
CASGQDIYNSPLHF
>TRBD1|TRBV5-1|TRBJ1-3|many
TGCGCCAGCAGCCCGTTTGGACAGGGGGCGAGTGGAAACACCATATATTTT
CASSPFGQGASGNTIYF
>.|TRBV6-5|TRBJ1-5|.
TGTGCCAGCAGTTACTGGGGGGACAGCAATCAGCCCCAGCATTTT
CASSYWGDSNQPQHF
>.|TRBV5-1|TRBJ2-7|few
TGCGCCAGCAGCTCGACTCCGACCCGCTCCTACGAGCAGTACTTC
CASSSTPTRSYEQYF
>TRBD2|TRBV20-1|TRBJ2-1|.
TGCAGTGCTAGAGATCGTCTAGCGGGAGTCAATGAGCAGTTCTTC
CSARDRLAGVNEQFF
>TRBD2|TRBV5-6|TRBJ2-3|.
TGTGCCAGCAGCTTGGAAACTAGCGGGAGAGGGGTAGCAGATACGCAGTATTTT
CASSLETSGRGVADTQYF
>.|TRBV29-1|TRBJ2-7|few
TGCAGCGTTGAATCGGACAAATCCTACGAGCAGTACTTC
CSVESDKSYEQYF
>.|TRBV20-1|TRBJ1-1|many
TGCAGTGATATTGGGGGCACTGAAGCTTTCTTT
CSDIGGTEAFF
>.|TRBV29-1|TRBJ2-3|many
TGCAGCGTTGAAGACTCGGGCCTAGGATCCACAGATACGCAGTATTTT
CSVEDSGLGSTDTQYF
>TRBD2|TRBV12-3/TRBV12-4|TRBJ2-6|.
TGTGCCAGCAGTTTTAGCATGCGGGAGTCTGGGGCCAACGTCCTGACTTTC
CASSFSMRESGANVLTF
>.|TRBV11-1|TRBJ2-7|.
TGTGCCAGCCACCCGGCCGGGACCTCCTACGAGCAGTACTTC
CASHPAGTSYEQYF
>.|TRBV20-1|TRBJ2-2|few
TGCAGTGCTAGGCGCCCCTCCGGGGGCGGGGCGAACACCGGGGAGCTGTTTTTT
CSARRPSGGGANTGELFF
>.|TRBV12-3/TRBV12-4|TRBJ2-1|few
TGTGCCAGCAGTTTTGCCAGGGACAATGAGCAGTTCTTC
CASSFARDNEQFF
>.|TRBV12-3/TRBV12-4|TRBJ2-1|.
TGTGCCAGCAGTACCGGGCCCCAAGGAAGCTCCTACAATGAGCAGTTCTTC
CASSTGPQGSSYNEQFF
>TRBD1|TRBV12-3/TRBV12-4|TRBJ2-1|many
TGTGCCAGCGAAGCAGGGGGCTCCTACAATGAGCAGTTCTTC
CASEAGGSYNEQFF
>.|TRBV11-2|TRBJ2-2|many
TGTGCCAGCAGCTTACTACTAGCCCCCACCGGGGAGCTGTTTTTT
CASSLLLAPTGELFF
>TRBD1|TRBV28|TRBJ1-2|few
TGTGCCAGCAGCAACAGGGGTCCTTTCGCCTCTCCCGCTAACTATGGCTACACCTTC
CASSNRGPFASPANYGYTF
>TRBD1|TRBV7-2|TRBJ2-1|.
TGTGCCAGCAGCTTAGCGGTGGGACAGGGATACAATGAGCAGTTCTTC
CASSLAVGQGYNEQFF
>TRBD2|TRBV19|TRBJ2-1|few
TGTGCCAGTAGTATAGATTTAGCGGCGGGAGGAGGGAATGAGCAGTTCTTC
CASSIDLAAGGGNEQFF
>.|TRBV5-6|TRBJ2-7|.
TGTGCCAGCAGCTTAGTCTTGCGGTCCATCTCCTACGAGCAGTACTTC
CASSLVLRSISYEQYF
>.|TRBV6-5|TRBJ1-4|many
TGTGCCAGCAGTTACTATTCCCCTTCTCAGGAAAAACTGTTTTTT
CASSYYSPSQEKLFF
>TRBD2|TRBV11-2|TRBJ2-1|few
TGTGCCAGCAGCTTGAGGACTAGCGGGAGTTGGGATGAGCAGTTCTTC
CASSLRTSGSWDEQFF